The next 7 T cell receptor beta chains were all read from a single sample in a study of beta chain features in type 1 diabetes. Expressed TCRB transcripts were sequenced after all isolated RNA was converted to cDNA. Libraries were prepared by immunoSEQ multiplex PCR; TCRdb keeps only in-frame clonotypes and omits some of them. The sample lists around 250,000 clones; 14% were seen once. General study findings and limits: Shorter TCRB CDR3s, moderately but significantly so, were found in Type 1 diabetes patients in all four CD4+ subsets.

These receptors' antigens are unknown. The sequenced sample was naive CD4+ T cells from blood. These receptors all stem from a man between 25 and 39 years old with type 1 diabetes.

V usage is TRBV21-1 and J usage is TRBJ2-2; no DNA check was done on the table's D call, TRBD1. TRBV21-1 is classified as a pseudogene. CDR3 size: 15 residues. This CDR3 is CASSNTGALGGELFF. The CDR3 DNA reads as TGTGCCAGCAGCAACACAGGGGCGCTCGGCGGGGAGCTGTTTTTT.

This clone has just a few counts. The chain recombines TRBV19 with TRBJ2-1; D not certain. The CDR3 totals 14 residues. From germline, CDR1 is LNHDA and CDR2 SQIVND (reference sequence). V gave up 3 bases and J gave up 8 bases, with 14 bases separating them. The DNA for the CDR3 is TGTGCCAGTAGTATTTCGTCCCAGCGAGATGAGCAGTTCTTC. Residues: CASSISSQRDEQFF.

This clone was picked up a small number of times. The same CDR3 is also encoded by other DNA sequences in this sample. This CDR3 is CASSPPRAHEQYF. The CDR3 bases are TGTGCCAGCAGTCCGCCGAGGGCCCACGAGCAGTACTTC. The gene calls are TRBV28 and TRBJ2-7; D is perhaps TRBD2 (5 bases). The CDR3 runs 13 residues. V lost 5 bases to trimming and J lost 5 bases, with 13 bases between them. Germline V CDR1 and CDR2: MDHEN, SYDVKM. The whole variable domain, filled in from reference TRBV28 and TRBJ2-7, reads DVKVTQSSRYLVKRTGEKVFLECVQDMDHENMFWYRQDPGLGLRLIYFSYDVKMKEKGDIPEGYSVSREKKERFSLILESASTNQTSMYLCASSPPRAHEQYFGPGTRLTVT.

This clone showed up just a few times. This sequence joins TRBV15 and TRBJ2-3; D might be TRBD1 (5 bases). The V end was cut by 5 bases, the J end by 4 bases, with 13 bases between. This CDR3 comprises 14 residues. Per germline, CDR1 LNHNV and CDR2 YYDKDF (reference sequence). CDR3 in DNA: TGTGCCACCAGCTCTGGGGCTGGGGCAGATACGCAGTATTTT. Its protein is CATSSGAGADTQYF. The whole variable domain, filled in from reference TRBV15 and TRBJ2-3, reads DAMVIQNPRYQVTQFGKPVTLSCSQTLNHNVMYWYQQKSSQAPKLLFHYYDKDFNNEADTPDNFQSRRPNTSFCFLDIRSPGLGDTAMYLCATSSGAGADTQYFGPGTRLTVL.

This clone was counted only a few times. The chain uses TRBV30 and TRBJ2-1; TRBD2 aligns across 9 bases. Germline values: CDR1 GTSNPN, CDR2 SVGIG (reference sequence). The V and J ends lost 1 base and 4 bases, in that order; junction bases with no gene match: 17. This CDR3 is 19 amino acids long. The CDR3 sequence: CAWSAHVGTRLAGYNEQFF. The CDR3 coding sequence is TGTGCCTGGAGTGCTCATGTGGGGACGAGGCTAGCGGGATACAATGAGCAGTTCTTC.

This clone has just a few counts. J is TRBJ2-2 and V is TRBV19; TRBD1 agrees at 10 bases. In germline, CDR1 is LNHDA, CDR2 SQIVND (reference sequence). The CDR3 totals 15 residues. With 5 bases clipped from V and 4 bases from J, the junction kept 4 bases outside the gene matches. CDR3 protein: CASSDRGRGTGELFF. The CDR3 DNA sequence: TGTGCCAGTAGTGACAGGGGGCGCGGCACCGGGGAGCTGTTTTTT.

This clone was observed a few times. The rearrangement joins TRBV7-3 to TRBJ2-3; 7 bases align to TRBD2. CDR1 SGHTA and CDR2 FQGTGA come from the germline V gene. This CDR3 is 15 amino acids long. Trimming at V came to 7 bases and at J to 0 bases, leaving 7 bases not matched to a gene. As DNA, the CDR3 is TGTGCCAGCACCCCGGGGGGAAGAAGCACAGATACGCAGTATTTT. It yields the protein CASTPGGRSTDTQYF.